The 20 T cell receptor beta chains given below trace back to one sample, sequenced in a study of memory CD4+ T cells and cytomegalovirus serostatus. TCRdb's table, derived via immunoSEQ multiplex PCR, lists solely in-frame clones and lacks some. The sample holds 50,000 to 65,000 clones; around four fifths are singletons and the top ten take under 0.9%. Single viable CD3+CD4+CD8-CD45RO+ cells were sorted as the memory CD4+ T cells. The sequenced sample consisted of memory CD4+ T cells from blood. These receptors were collected from an adult in good health and CMV-seronegative.

This chain joins TRBV19 and TRBJ1-2; D is perhaps TRBD1 (6 bases). The CDR3 contains 13 residues. Germline CDR1 is LNHDA and CDR2 is SQIVND (reference sequence). V was cut by 6 bases and J by 6 bases, with 14 bases left in between. The DNA for the CDR3 is TGTGCCAGTAGGGTACAGGGAGGTGATGGCTACACCTTC. Amino acids: CASRVQGGDGYTF.

This clone has more than one count but fewer than ten. The V and J genes are TRBV6-4 and TRBJ1-1, with D hard to call. CDR1 and CDR2 (germline): MRHNA, SNTAGT. The CDR3 length is 14 residues. V was cut by 1 base and J by 0 bases, with 6 bases left in between. The CDR3 DNA follows: TGTGCCAGCAGTGACTTCAGTATGAACACTGAAGCTTTCTTT. Protein product: CASSDFSMNTEAFF.

V usage is TRBV19 and J usage is TRBJ1-1; D gene unclear. Trimming took 5 bases from V and 8 from J, leaving 15 bases between them. The CDR3 is 13 amino acids. Per the germline V gene, CDR1 is LNHDA and CDR2 is SQIVND (reference sequence). CDR3 sequence (DNA): TGTGCCAGTAGTTCCCCCCCCCTTAGGGAAGCTTTCTTT. Translating gives CASSSPPLREAFF.

The chain uses TRBV6-5 and TRBJ1-3; 9 bases match TRBD1. V shed 4 bases and J 0 bases; nucleotides not matched to a gene: 4. CDR1 is MNHEY and CDR2 is SVGAGI in the germline V gene. This CDR3 region has 16 residues. The CDR3 nucleotides read TGTGCCAGCAGTTCCGGGACAGGGTCCTCTGGAAACACCATATATTTT. This translates into CASSSGTGSSGNTIYF.

The chain joins TRBV14 to TRBJ2-2, with 10 nucleotides matching TRBD1. There are 15 residues in the CDR3. The V gene's germline CDR1 is SGHDN and CDR2 FVKESK. Trimming cost V 8 bases and J 6 bases; bases outside gene matches: 9. The CDR3: CASEPGQGFPGELFF. CDR3 DNA sequence: TGTGCCAGCGAACCGGGACAGGGGTTTCCCGGGGAGCTGTTTTTT.

The rearrangement links TRBV6-5 to TRBJ1-3; a possible D gene is TRBD1 (5 bases). Germline V gene lookup returns CDR1 MNHEY and CDR2 SVGAGI. V was shortened by 5 bases and J by 4 bases, with 15 bases between the two germline ends. This CDR3 is built from 15 residues. CDR3: CASSRSGTVGNTIYF. The CDR3 DNA reads as TGTGCCAGCAGTCGGTCCGGGACGGTCGGAAACACCATATATTTT.

This clone has a single count. The J gene is TRBJ1-1, the V gene TRBV19; TRBD1 is a possible D gene (6 bases). The CDR3 has 17 amino acids. V was pared by 3 bases and J by 9 bases, with 26 bases between. Per germline, CDR1 LNHDA and CDR2 SQIVND (reference sequence). CDR3 coding DNA: TGTGCCAGTAGTATTGTGAGGGGGGGCACAGGGAACAGGAAAGCTTTCTTT. Its translation: CASSIVRGGTGNRKAFF.

The chain has TRBV6-5 and TRBJ2-1; 9 nucleotides line up with TRBD2. Trimming cost V 6 bases and J 6 bases; bases outside gene matches: 9. This CDR3 comprises 15 residues. Germline V CDR1 and CDR2: MNHEY, SVGAGI. The CDR3 is CASRISGGAFNEQFF. The CDR3 DNA is TGTGCCAGCAGGATTAGCGGGGGCGCGTTCAATGAGCAGTTCTTC.

The rearrangement links TRBV7-9 to TRBJ1-5; D gene uncertain. The CDR3 covers 12 residues. Germline lookup yields CDR1 SEHNR and CDR2 FQNEAQ (reference sequence). The V and J ends lost 5 bases and 3 bases respectively, with 5 bases between them. CDR3 bases: TGTGCCAGCAGCGCGTTCAATCAGCCCCAGCATTTT. Its protein product is CASSAFNQPQHF.

V is TRBV11-3 and J is TRBJ2-5, with unresolved D. The CDR3 is made up of 14 amino acids. V gave up 1 base and J gave up 5 bases, with 11 bases separating them. Germline V lookup: CDR1 SGHNT, CDR2 YENEEA. CDR3 in amino acids: CASSLGSARETQYF. The CDR3 DNA reads TGTGCCAGCAGCTTAGGCTCAGCCAGGGAGACCCAGTACTTC.

The chain uses TRBV7-2 and TRBJ1-3; 8 nucleotides agree with TRBD1. Per germline, CDR1 SGHTA and CDR2 FQGNSA. Germline trimming cut 5 bases from V and 0 bases from J; bases unmatched to any gene: 3. The CDR3 runs to 15 residues. The CDR3 DNA reads TGTGCCAGCAGCCGGGACAGGTCCTCTGGAAACACCATATATTTT. Residues: CASSRDRSSGNTIYF.

Only a few counts were recorded for this clone. V usage is TRBV30 and J usage is TRBJ2-5; D not resolved. V lost 2 bases, J lost 2 bases, and 0 bases lay in between. This CDR3 is built from 10 residues. CDR1 is GTSNPN, CDR2 SVGIG, per germline (reference sequence). In nucleotides, the CDR3 is TGTGCCTGGAGTCAAGAGACCCAGTACTTC. Translation gives CAWSQETQYF.

J is TRBJ1-6 and V is TRBV7-3; D possibly corresponds to TRBD1 (5 bases). The germline V gene encodes CDR1 SGHTA and CDR2 FQGTGA. The V and J ends lost 6 bases and 7 bases respectively, with 16 bases between them. The CDR3 is 15 residues long. The CDR3 loop is CASRQTGDRNSPLHF. The CDR3 nucleotides read TGTGCCAGCAGACAAACCGGGGACCGCAATTCACCCCTCCACTTT.

This chain connects TRBV30 to TRBJ1-3; D might be TRBD1 (5 bases). CDR1 and CDR2 (germline): GTSNPN, SVGIG (reference sequence). The CDR3 runs to 15 residues. V lost 1 base, J lost 6 bases, and 16 bases lay in between. CDR3 residues: CAWSGPRQGPNTIYF. The DNA for the CDR3 is TGTGCCTGGAGTGGGCCGCGGCAGGGACCAAACACCATATATTTT.

The chain links TRBV5-4 to TRBJ1-5; the D is unclear. CDR1 and CDR2 (germline): SGHNT, YYREEE (reference sequence). CDR3 length: 13 amino acids. Trimming cost V 5 bases and J 6 bases, with 12 bases left between them. The CDR3 region is CASSPGSSQPQHF. For the CDR3, the DNA is TGTGCCAGCAGTCCCGGGAGTAGTCAGCCCCAGCATTTT. Full variable domain (remainder filled in from reference TRBV5-4 and TRBJ1-5): ETGVTQSPTHLIKTRGQQVTLRCSSQSGHNTVSWYQQALGQGPQFIFQYYREEENGRGNFPPRFSGLQFPNYSSELNVNALELDDSALYLCASSPGSSQPQHFGDGTRLSIL.

The chain combines TRBV10-3 with TRBJ2-2, with TRBD2 identical over 7 bases. Per the germline V gene, CDR1 is ENHRY and CDR2 is SYGVKD. The CDR3 consists of 13 residues. The V and J ends lost 6 bases and 5 bases, in that order; junction bases with no gene match: 3. CDR3 sequence reads: CAISEGGTGELFF. The DNA of the CDR3 is TGTGCCATCAGCGAGGGAGGGACCGGGGAGCTGTTTTTT.

To note about this clone: This same CDR3 is encoded by further DNA sequences in the sample. The V call is TRBV19, the J call TRBJ1-1; D is ambiguous. CDR3 length: 14 amino acids. The germline V gene has CDR1 LNHDA and CDR2 SQIVND (reference sequence). V was shortened by 5 bases and J by 4 bases, with 14 bases between the two germline ends. CDR3 DNA: TGTGCCAGTAGTGCGACCCGAGGAGGCACTGAAGCTTTCTTT. Its protein product is CASSATRGGTEAFF.

This clone was recorded a few times. This chain uses TRBV9 with TRBJ1-1; the D is unclear. The V gene lost 2 bases and the J gene lost 0 bases, with 5 bases spanning the gap. This CDR3 is 13 amino acids long. Looked up from germline, CDR1 is SGDLS and CDR2 is YYNGEE. CDR3 region: CASSVLVNTEAFF. For the CDR3, the DNA is TGTGCCAGCAGCGTTTTAGTGAACACTGAAGCTTTCTTT.

This chain joins TRBV5-4 and TRBJ1-4; 7 bases map to TRBD1. The V gene's germline CDR1 is SGHNT and CDR2 YYREEE (reference sequence). J lost 4 bases, V lost 4 bases, and 1 base had no gene match. The CDR3 extends over 13 amino acids. Here the CDR3 DNA reads TGTGCCAGCAGCAGGGACAGTAATGAAAAACTGTTTTTT. It yields the protein CASSRDSNEKLFF.

This clone was seen once. The chain links TRBV7-2 to TRBJ2-2; TRBD2 matches 7 bases. The length of the CDR3 is 17 residues. CDR1 is SGHTA and CDR2 is FQGNSA in the germline V gene. With 8 bases clipped from V and 0 bases from J, the junction kept 12 bases outside the gene matches. The CDR3 nucleotides read TGTGCCAGCTTCACCGGGGGGAAGACCGCGAACACCGGGGAGCTGTTTTTT. Translation gives CASFTGGKTANTGELFF.